Presented here are 5 T cell receptor beta chains from one specimen sequenced in a study of T cell changes during pregnancy in multiple sclerosis. Sequencing used immunoSEQ multiplex PCR; TCRdb keeps in-frame clones, though not all of them. The sample consists of some 83,000 clones, 91% of them appearing once. The material sequenced was PBMCs, taken in the first trimester of pregnancy. These receptors were taken from a female donor in good health, serving as a control in a pregnancy study. Some clones in this sample may be carry-over from other donors' samples.

J is TRBJ2-5 and V is TRBV27, with D unclear. Germline V gene data show CDR1 as MNHEY and CDR2 as SMNVEV (reference sequence). V lost 7 bases and J 2 bases, leaving 11 bases between the germline ends. This CDR3 contains 13 residues. In nucleotides, the CDR3 is TGTGCCAGCAAGGTAGCAGTGCAAGAGACCCAGTACTTC. It is translated as CASKVAVQETQYF.

The CDR3 DNA sequence: TGTGCCAGCAGCTTTAACAGCTACTACGAGCAGTACTTC. Its translation: CASSFNSYYEQYF. The rearrangement joins TRBV12-1 to TRBJ2-7; the DNA was not used to check the table's D call, TRBD1. TRBV12-1 constitutes a pseudogene. The CDR3 totals 13 residues.

V is TRBV4-1 and J is TRBJ1-2; TRBD1 is a possible D gene (5 bases). The ends were cut back, 0 bases at V and 7 bases at J, with 18 bases in the middle. This CDR3 has 16 amino acids. Germline lookup yields CDR1 MGHRA and CDR2 YSYEKL. The CDR3 DNA is TGCGCCAGCAGCCAAGATGGCGGCAGGGAATCGGGTGGCTACACCTTC. Its protein product is CASSQDGGRESGGYTF.

The gene calls are TRBV19 and TRBJ2-3, with 15 bases lining up with TRBD2. J lost 5 bases, V lost 5 bases, and 5 bases had no gene match. CDR1 is LNHDA, CDR2 SQIVND, per germline (reference sequence). The CDR3 totals 16 residues. The CDR3 DNA follows: TGTGCCAGTAGTCCGCGGACTAGCGGGGGGGGAGATACGCAGTATTTT. It translates to CASSPRTSGGGDTQYF.

J is TRBJ2-5 and V is TRBV5-1; 16 bases match TRBD2. Germline assignment: CDR1 SGHRS and CDR2 YFSETQ. The CDR3 length is 18 residues. V trimming: 4 bases; J trimming: 5 bases; junction bases outside the gene matches: 11. This CDR3 reads CASSPGTSGGARLETQYF. CDR3 nucleotide sequence: TGCGCCAGCAGCCCCGGGACTAGCGGGGGGGCGCGGTTGGAGACCCAGTACTTC.